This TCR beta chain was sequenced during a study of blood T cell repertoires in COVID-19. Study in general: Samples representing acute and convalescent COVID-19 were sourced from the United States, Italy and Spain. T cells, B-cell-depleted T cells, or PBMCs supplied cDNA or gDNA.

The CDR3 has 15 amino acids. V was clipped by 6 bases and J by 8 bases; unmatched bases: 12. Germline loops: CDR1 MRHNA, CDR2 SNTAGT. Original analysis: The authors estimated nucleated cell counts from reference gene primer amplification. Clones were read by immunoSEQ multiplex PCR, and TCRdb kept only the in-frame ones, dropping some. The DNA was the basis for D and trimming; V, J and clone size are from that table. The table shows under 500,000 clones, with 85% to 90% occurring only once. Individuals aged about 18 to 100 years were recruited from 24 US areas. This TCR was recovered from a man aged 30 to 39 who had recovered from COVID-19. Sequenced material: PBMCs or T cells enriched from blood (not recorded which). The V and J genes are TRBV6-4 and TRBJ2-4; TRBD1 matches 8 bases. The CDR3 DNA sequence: TGTGCCAGCAGCGGCTCGGGCAGGGGGCGGGACATTCAGTACTTC. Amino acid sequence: CASSGSGRGRDIQYF.